Each of the 5 T cell receptor beta chains below was sequenced from the same sample in a study of identical twins. TCRdb itself ran the 5' RACE reads through MiXCR, one entry per CDR3 protein. The table records fewer than 900,000 distinct CDR3 sequences, approximately 21% of them present only once. The sample also formed part of further work on T cells expressing NK-cell markers.

The sample comprised PBMCs. The receptor source for this set is a woman under 30 in good health.

The V gene is TRBV6-1, the J gene TRBJ2-7, with D uncertain. V was pared by 8 bases and J by 2 bases, with 13 bases between. The CDR3 length is 13 residues. CDR1 is MNHNS and CDR2 is SASEGT in the germline V gene. For the CDR3, the DNA is TGTGCCAGCGGCGAGGCTGCCACCTACGAGCAGTACTTC. This encodes CASGEAATYEQYF.

At least ten counts were recorded for this clonotype. The chain combines TRBV5-1 with TRBJ2-7; perhaps TRBD1 as D (6 bases). This CDR3 has 14 residues. CDR1 and CDR2 (germline): SGHRS, YFSETQ. Trimming removed 0 bases at V and 4 bases at J, with 11 bases between. CDR3 DNA sequence: TGCGCCAGCAGCTTGGACAGGGTAGGATACGAGCAGTACTTC. Encoded protein: CASSLDRVGYEQYF.

The V gene is TRBV9, the J gene TRBJ2-3, with a tentative D call TRBD2 (6 bases). Germline-derived CDR1 and CDR2 are SGDLS and YYNGEE. The CDR3 is 16 residues long. Trimming pared 0 bases from V and 3 bases from J, leaving 14 bases between. DNA for the CDR3: TGTGCCAGCAGCGTAGTTGGCGGGGTAGGGACAGATACGCAGTATTTT. Encoded protein: CASSVVGGVGTDTQYF.

This clonotype occurred many times. The chain combines TRBV20-1 with TRBJ2-3; 8 bases align to TRBD2. CDR1 DFQATT and CDR2 SNEGSKA come from the germline V gene (reference sequence). The CDR3 loop spans 14 amino acids. The junction had 2 bases not matched to a gene; V was cut back by 2 bases and J by 1 base. The CDR3 DNA follows: TGCAGTGCTAGACTAGCGGGCCGCACAGATACGCAGTATTTT. Translating gives CSARLAGRTDTQYF.

This clonotype was observed once. V gene TRBV9 combines with J gene TRBJ2-3; D ambiguous. V was clipped by 4 bases and J by 4 bases, with 10 bases between them. The CDR3 runs to 13 residues. The germline V gene has CDR1 SGDLS and CDR2 YYNGEE. The chain's CDR3 is CASSPSRSDTQYF. The CDR3 region has the DNA TGTGCCAGCAGCCCTTCACGATCAGATACGCAGTATTTT. Full variable domain (missing parts from reference TRBV9 and TRBJ2-3): DSGVTQTPKHLITATGQRVTLRCSPRSGDLSVYWYQQSLDQGLQFLIQYYNGEERAKGNILERFSAQQFPDLHSELNLSSLELGDSALYFCASSPSRSDTQYFGPGTRLTVL.